This T cell receptor (beta chain) was documented in a study of blood T cell repertoires in COVID-19. Study-level information: The samples span acute and convalescent COVID-19 from the United States, Italy and Spain. PBMCs, B-cell-depleted T cells, or T cells provided the cDNA or gDNA that made up the material.

Trimming took 2 bases from V and 3 from J, leaving 10 bases between them. The germline gives CDR1 KGHDR, CDR2 SFDVKD. The CDR3 loop spans 15 amino acids. As handled by the study authors: Estimated nucleated cell counts came from reference gene primer amplification. Sequencing was performed with immunoSEQ multiplex PCR; in TCRdb, only in-frame clones are kept and a portion is missing. That table is the source of V, J and clone size, and D and trimming were worked out from the DNA. The sample records about 78,000 clones, around 90% being singletons. The gene calls are TRBV24-1 and TRBJ1-5; D is possibly TRBD1 (5 bases). This receptor was taken from a woman at least 80 years old with active or convalescent COVID-19. The sample was peripheral blood. The DNA of the CDR3 is TGTGCCACCAGTGATTCGGGGGGGAACAATCAGCCCCAGCATTTT. Translating gives CATSDSGGNNQPQHF.